This T cell receptor (beta chain) derives from a study of a mutant IDH1 vaccine in newly diagnosed glioma. Study background: Patients began vaccination 4-6 weeks after radiotherapy alone, or with temozolomide cycles. Most had both radiotherapy and temozolomide beforehand; others had only one. Treated patients had a mean age of about 40 years and a sex split that was around 60% male and approximately 38% female.

Time point: week 11, during vaccination. One vaccine dose held 300 ug of mutant IDH1 20-mer peptide and came with topical imiquimod. From germline, CDR1 is SGHRS and CDR2 YFSETQ. The CDR3 totals 15 residues. Trimming pared 0 bases from V and 7 bases from J, leaving 16 bases between. In the case of this clone: Its antigen is not identified.

Profiled with immunoSEQ multiplex PCR; TCRdb holds only in-frame clones, not every one. Of about 66,000 clones in the sample, about 81% are singletons; the top ten hold roughly 9.5%. This TCR derives from a woman aged 45 to 65 with glioma. J is TRBJ1-2 and V is TRBV5-1; D may be TRBD1 (6 bases). The starting material was PBMCs, obtained from a glioma patient whose treatment included an IDH1 peptide vaccine. The CDR3 sequence is CASSLETGRRGGYTF. CDR3 DNA: TGCGCCAGCAGCTTGGAGACAGGCCGGCGGGGTGGCTACACCTTC.